This entry concerns a single T cell receptor (beta chain). This entry is derived from a study of blood T cells in healthy people across ages. Then a second PCR, running about 7 to 11 cycles, was carried out with a sample-barcoded 5' primer and a J-beta primer mix. TCRdb reprocessed the 5' RACE reads via MiXCR and lists one record per CDR3 protein. This sample has 1.5 million to 2 million distinct CDR3 sequences, with roughly two fifths found just once. CDR3 length equals 16 residues. Trimming removed 6 bases from V and 5 bases from J, with 20 bases in between. V gene TRBV12-3 or TRBV12-4 combines with J gene TRBJ2-1, with unresolved D. Sample: blood. This clonotype was obtained from a human donor in good health. CDR3 amino acids: CASRIPKLTYHNEQFF. DNA for the CDR3: TGTGCCAGCAGGATCCCAAAACTAACCTACCACAATGAGCAGTTCTTC.